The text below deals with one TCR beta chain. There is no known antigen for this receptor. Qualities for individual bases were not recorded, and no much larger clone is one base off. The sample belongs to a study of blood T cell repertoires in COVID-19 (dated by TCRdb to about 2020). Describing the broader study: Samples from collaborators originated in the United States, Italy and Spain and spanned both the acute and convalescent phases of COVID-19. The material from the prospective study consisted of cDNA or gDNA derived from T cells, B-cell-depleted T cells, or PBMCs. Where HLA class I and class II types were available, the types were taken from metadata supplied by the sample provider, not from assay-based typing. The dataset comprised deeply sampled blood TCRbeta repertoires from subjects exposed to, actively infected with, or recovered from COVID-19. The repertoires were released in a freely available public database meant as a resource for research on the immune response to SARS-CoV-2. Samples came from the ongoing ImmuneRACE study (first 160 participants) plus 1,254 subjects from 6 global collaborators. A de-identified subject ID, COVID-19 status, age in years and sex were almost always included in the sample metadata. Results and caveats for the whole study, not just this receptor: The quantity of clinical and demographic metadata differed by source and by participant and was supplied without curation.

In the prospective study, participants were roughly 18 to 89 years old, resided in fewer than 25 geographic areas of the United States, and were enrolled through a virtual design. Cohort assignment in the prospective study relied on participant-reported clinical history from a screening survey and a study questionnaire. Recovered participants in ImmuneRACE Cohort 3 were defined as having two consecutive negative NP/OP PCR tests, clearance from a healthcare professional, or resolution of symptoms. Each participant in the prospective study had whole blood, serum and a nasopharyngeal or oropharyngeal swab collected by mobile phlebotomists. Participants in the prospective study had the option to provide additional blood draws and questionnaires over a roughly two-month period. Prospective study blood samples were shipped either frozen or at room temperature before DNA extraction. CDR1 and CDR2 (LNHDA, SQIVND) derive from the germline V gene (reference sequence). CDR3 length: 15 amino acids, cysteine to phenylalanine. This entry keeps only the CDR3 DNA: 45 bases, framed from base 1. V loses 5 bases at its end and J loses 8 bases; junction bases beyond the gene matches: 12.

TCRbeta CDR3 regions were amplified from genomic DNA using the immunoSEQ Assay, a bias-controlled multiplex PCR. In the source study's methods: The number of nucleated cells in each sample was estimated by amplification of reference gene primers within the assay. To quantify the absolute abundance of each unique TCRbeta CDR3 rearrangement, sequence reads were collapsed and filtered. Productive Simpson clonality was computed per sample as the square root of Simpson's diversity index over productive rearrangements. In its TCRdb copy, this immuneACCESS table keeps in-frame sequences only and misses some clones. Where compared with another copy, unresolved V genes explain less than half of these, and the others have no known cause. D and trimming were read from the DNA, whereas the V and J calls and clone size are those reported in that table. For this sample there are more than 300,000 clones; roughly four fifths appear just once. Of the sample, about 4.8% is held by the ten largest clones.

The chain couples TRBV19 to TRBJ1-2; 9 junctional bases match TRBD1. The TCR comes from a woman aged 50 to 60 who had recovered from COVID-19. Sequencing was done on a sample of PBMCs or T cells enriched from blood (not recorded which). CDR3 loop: CASSVDRGKGQGYTF. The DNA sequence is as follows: TGTGCCAGTAGTGTGGACAGGGGAAAAGGACAGGGCTACACCTTC.